The source of this T cell receptor (beta chain) is a study of technical replicates of blood from four donors. Clones were sequenced by immunoSEQ multiplex PCR, and TCRdb holds only the in-frame ones, with some missing. The table shows around 84,000 clones, with more than 80% occurring only once. This clone was detected once. This clonotype was sampled from a human donor in good health. Material: T cells isolated from PBMCs.

CDR3 protein: CASSLGLAEAGEQYF. CDR3 DNA sequence: TGTGCCAGCAGCTTAGGGCTAGCGGAGGCCGGAGAGCAGTACTTC. The V gene is TRBV7-6, the J gene TRBJ2-7, with 7 bases identical to TRBD2. Germline V lookup: CDR1 SGHVS, CDR2 FNYEAQ. The CDR3 runs to 15 residues. V shed 1 base, J shed 7 bases, and the junction held 10 bases outside the gene matches.